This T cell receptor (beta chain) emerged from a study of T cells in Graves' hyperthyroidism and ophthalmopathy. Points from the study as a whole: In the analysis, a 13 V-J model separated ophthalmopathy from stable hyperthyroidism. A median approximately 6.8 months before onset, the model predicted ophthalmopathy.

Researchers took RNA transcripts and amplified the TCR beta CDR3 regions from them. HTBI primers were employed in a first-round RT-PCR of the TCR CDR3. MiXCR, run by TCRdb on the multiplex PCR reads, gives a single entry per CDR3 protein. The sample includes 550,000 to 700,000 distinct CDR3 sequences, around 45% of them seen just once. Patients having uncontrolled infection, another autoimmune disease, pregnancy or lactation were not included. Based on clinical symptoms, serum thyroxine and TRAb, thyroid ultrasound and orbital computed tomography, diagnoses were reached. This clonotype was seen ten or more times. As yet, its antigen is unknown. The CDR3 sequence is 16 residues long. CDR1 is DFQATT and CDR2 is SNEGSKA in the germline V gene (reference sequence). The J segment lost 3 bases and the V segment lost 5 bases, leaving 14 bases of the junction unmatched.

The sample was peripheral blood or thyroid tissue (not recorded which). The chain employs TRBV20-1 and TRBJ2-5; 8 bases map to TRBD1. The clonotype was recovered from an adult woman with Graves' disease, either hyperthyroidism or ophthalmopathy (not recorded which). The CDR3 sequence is CSAGVVGQALEETQYF. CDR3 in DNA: TGCAGTGCTGGTGTTGTGGGACAGGCGCTTGAAGAGACCCAGTACTTC.